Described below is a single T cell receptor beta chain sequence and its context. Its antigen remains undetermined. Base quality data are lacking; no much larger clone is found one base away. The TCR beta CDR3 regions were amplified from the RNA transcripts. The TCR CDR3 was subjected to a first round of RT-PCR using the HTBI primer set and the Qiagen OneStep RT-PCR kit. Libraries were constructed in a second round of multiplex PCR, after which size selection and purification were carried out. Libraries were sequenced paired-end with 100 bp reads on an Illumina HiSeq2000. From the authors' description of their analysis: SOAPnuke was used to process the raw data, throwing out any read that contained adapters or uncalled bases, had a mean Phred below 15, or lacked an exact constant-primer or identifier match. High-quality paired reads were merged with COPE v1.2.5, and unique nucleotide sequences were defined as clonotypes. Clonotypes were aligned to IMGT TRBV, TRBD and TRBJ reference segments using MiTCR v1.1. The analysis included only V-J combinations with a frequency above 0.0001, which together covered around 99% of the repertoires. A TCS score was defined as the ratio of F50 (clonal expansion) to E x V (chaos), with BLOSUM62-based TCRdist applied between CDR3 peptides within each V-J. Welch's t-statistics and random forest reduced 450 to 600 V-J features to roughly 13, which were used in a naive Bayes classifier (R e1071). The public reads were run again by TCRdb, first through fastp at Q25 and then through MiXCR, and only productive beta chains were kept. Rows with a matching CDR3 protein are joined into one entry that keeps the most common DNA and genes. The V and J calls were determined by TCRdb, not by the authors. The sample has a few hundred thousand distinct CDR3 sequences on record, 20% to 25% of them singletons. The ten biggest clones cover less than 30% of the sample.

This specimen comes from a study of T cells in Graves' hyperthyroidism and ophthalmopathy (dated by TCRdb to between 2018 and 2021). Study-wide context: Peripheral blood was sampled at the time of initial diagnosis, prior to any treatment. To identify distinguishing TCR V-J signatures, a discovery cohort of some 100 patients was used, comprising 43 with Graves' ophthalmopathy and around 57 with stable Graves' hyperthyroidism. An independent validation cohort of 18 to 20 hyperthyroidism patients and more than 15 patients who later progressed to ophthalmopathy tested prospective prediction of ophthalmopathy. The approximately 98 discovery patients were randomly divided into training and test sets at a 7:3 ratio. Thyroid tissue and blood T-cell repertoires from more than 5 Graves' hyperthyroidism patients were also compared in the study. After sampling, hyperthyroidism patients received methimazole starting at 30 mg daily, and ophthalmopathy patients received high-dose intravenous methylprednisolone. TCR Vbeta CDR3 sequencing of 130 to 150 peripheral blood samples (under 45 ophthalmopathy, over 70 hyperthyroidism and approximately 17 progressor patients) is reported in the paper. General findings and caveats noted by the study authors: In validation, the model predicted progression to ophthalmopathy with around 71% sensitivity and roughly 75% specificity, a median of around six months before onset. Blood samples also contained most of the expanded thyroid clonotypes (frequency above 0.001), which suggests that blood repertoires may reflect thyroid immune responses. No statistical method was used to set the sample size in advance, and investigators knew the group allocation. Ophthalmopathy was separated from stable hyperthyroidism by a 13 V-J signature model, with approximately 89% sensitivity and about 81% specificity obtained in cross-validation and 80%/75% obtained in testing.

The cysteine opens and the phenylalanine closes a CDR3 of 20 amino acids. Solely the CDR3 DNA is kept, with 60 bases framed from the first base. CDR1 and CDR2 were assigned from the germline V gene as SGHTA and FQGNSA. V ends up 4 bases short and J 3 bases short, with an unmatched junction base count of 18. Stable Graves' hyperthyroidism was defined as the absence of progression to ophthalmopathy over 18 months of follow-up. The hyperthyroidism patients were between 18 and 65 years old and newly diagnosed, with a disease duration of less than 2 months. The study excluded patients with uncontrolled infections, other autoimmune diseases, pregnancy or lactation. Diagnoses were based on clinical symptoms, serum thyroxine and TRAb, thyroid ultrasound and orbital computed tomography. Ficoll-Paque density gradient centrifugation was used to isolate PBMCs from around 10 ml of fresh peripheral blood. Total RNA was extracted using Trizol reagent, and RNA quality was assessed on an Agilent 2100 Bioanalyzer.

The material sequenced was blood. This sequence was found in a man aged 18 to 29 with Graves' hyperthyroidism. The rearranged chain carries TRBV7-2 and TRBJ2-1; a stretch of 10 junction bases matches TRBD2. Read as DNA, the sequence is TGTGCCAGCAGCTACCCGGGGACTAGCGAGGACTACTACTACTACAATGAGCAGTTCTTC. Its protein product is CASSYPGTSEDYYYYNEQFF.